These T cell receptor beta chains were read from a single sample in a study of blood T cell repertoires in COVID-19. Some clones are missing from TCRdb's copy, which holds only in-frame ones; the method was immunoSEQ multiplex PCR. This table has approximately 100,000 clones, approximately 83% appearing once. Source material: peripheral blood. The source of these receptors is a man aged 55-75 years with acute or convalescent COVID-19. CDR3s leave out the opening cysteine and the closing phenylalanine or tryptophan. Clone size is given for some rows only: seen once, a few or many times, or a class if the clone is expanded.

v_call	j_call	clone_size	cdr3_aa
TRBV7-6	TRBJ2-7	.	ASSGSGETYEQY
TRBV5-4	TRBJ2-7	.	ASSMTGNPYEQY
TRBV30	TRBJ1-6	once	AWSVRSGGNSPLH
TRBV29-1	TRBJ1-2	.	SVGAGADYGYT
TRBV18	TRBJ2-5	.	ASSPPDIQETQY
TRBV7-9	TRBJ2-7	few	ASSSDRGRGEQY
TRBV29-1	TRBJ2-7	.	SVEGTGAYEQY
TRBV6-5	TRBJ1-2	.	ASSQGIGGYT
TRBV12-5	TRBJ1-1	.	ASGLGQGDTEAF
TRBV18	TRBJ2-6	.	ASSPDYTSASGANVLT
TRBV27	TRBJ1-4	.	ASSPSGAHEKLF
TRBV2	TRBJ2-5	.	ASRDRGFETQY
TRBV13	TRBJ1-4	.	ASKQGEEEKLF
TRBV6-5	TRBJ1-3	.	ASSYSRGSGNTIY
TRBV29-1	TRBJ1-2	.	SVEGHQDREYGYT
TRBV10-2	TRBJ1-1	.	ASTGQGTEAF
TRBV7-9	TRBJ1-4	once	ASSLNSFNEKLF
TRBV5-8	TRBJ2-1	.	ASSPGTGTNEQF
TRBV19	TRBJ2-1	.	ASSDRDSTYNEQF
TRBV5-1	TRBJ1-4	once	ASSSGSGNEKLF
TRBV5-8	TRBJ1-2	.	ASSLDQTALPYGYT
TRBV5-1	TRBJ1-2	.	ASSLAGGEPGDT
TRBV10-3	TRBJ2-7	few	AISELPSSYEQY
TRBV19	TRBJ1-2	few	ASSIFSTGGKGYT
TRBV5-1	TRBJ1-2	.	ASSPRGQGVGYT
TRBV5-1	TRBJ1-3	once	ASSLDGGSPGNTIY
TRBV3-1/TRBV3-2	TRBJ2-7	.	ASSQGRQVYEQY
TRBV7-2	TRBJ2-2	.	ASSLSGGRELF
TRBV5-5	TRBJ1-1	once	ASSLAWGDRGMAEAF
TRBV5-4	TRBJ1-2	.	ASSPRGGYYGYT
TRBV30	TRBJ1-4	.	ALDRVEKLF
TRBV24-1	TRBJ2-5	.	ATSEGQGVSETQY
TRBV2	TRBJ1-2	.	ASTIDREGYT
TRBV5-4	TRBJ1-5	.	ASSLTGLNQPQH
TRBV10-3	TRBJ1-5	.	AISEYRAGGRGQPQH
TRBV24-1	TRBJ1-3	.	ATSDGQSSGNTIY
TRBV7-6	TRBJ1-2	.	ASSNPGQGNYGYT
TRBV6-1	TRBJ1-6	.	ASSELRGSRYYNSPLH
TRBV11-2	TRBJ2-7	.	ASSRSSGGEQY
TRBV9	TRBJ2-5	.	ASSPRDYQETQY
TRBV7-8	TRBJ1-1	.	ASSLELQGAPEAF